This TCR beta chain was recovered during a study of regulatory T cells in long-lasting Graves disease. As to time point: newly diagnosed GD, antithyroid drugs for less than 3 months. PBMC RNA was the source of the TCR library. The patient group derived from an endocrinology department in Xi'an, China. The V gene's germline CDR1 is SGHVS and CDR2 FNYEAQ. V dropped 5 bases and J dropped 3; count of bases not matched to a gene: 7. CDR3 length: 14 amino acids. According to the study, TCR beta libraries were built with iRepertoire HTBI primers and CDR3-region Arm-PCR. One entry per CDR3 protein results from TCRdb running MiXCR on the multiplex PCR reads. This sample has some 250,000 distinct CDR3 sequences, with 15% to 20% found just once. The data were also submitted as part of a second study, on T cells in Graves' hyperthyroidism and ophthalmopathy.

The V call is TRBV7-6, the J call TRBJ2-7; 7 nucleotides match TRBD1. The sequencing used peripheral blood mononuclear cells (PBMCs), collected at new diagnosis, from a patient treated with antithyroid drugs. The clonotype comes from a woman aged 25 to 39 with Graves disease. CDR3 protein: CASSRQGRHYEQYF. As DNA, the CDR3 is TGTGCCAGCAGCCGACAGGGTAGGCACTACGAGCAGTACTTC.